The 5 T cell receptor beta chains given below trace back to one sample, sequenced in a study of graft-versus-host responses after intestinal transplantation. Profiling relied on immunoSEQ multiplex PCR, and the TCRdb table lists in-frame clones only, not all of them. Seen here are several thousand clones, around 26% observed once, and the top ten hold approximately 5%. Source: alloreactive CD4+ T cells from a mixed lymphocyte reaction culture, taken before intestinal transplant. Subset: CFSE-low proliferating T cells sorted from roughly six-day pre-transplant mixed lymphocyte reaction (GvH or HvG direction). The receptors stem from a human patient who received an intestinal transplant.

This clone has just a few counts. The J gene is TRBJ2-1, the V gene TRBV11-2, with 12 bases lining up with TRBD2. Germline V CDR1 and CDR2: SGHAT, FQNNGV. The junction had 6 bases not matched to a gene; V was cut back by 5 bases and J by 10 bases. This CDR3 has 14 residues. CDR3 bases: TGTGCCAGCAGCCTAGCGGGAGGGTTAGGAGAGCAGTTCTTC. Encoded protein: CASSLAGGLGEQFF.

In the case of this clone: With a much larger clone just one base away, this may be a read error. This same CDR3 is encoded by further DNA sequences in the sample. The chain carries TRBV29-1 and TRBJ2-3, with D unclear. The CDR3 is made up of 13 amino acids. Germline V gene data show CDR1 as SQVTM and CDR2 as ANQGSEA. CDR3 amino acids: CSADVTLADTQYF. The CDR3 bases are TGCAGCGCTGACGTCACCCTCGCAGATACACAGTATTTT.

The table lists this clone with a few counts. The chain recombines TRBV7-8 with TRBJ1-2; 9 nucleotides agree with TRBD1. The CDR3 totals 14 residues. V gave up 2 bases and J gave up 10 bases; unmatched junction bases: 8. Germline CDR1 and CDR2: SGHVS and FQNEAQ. This chain's CDR3 is CASSLTGGQGHYTF. The CDR3, as DNA: TGTGCCAGCAGCTTAACGGGGGGACAGGGTCACTACACCTTC.

The gene calls are TRBV11-3 and TRBJ2-3; 9 bases agree with TRBD2. Trimming cost V 4 bases and J 1 base; bases outside gene matches: 3. This CDR3 spans 15 amino acids. In germline, CDR1 is SGHNT, CDR2 YENEEA. As DNA, the CDR3 is TGTGCCAGCAGCTCCCAGCGGGGGGGCACAGATACGCAGTATTTT. Protein product: CASSSQRGGTDTQYF. Looking up the rest from reference TRBV11-3 and TRBJ2-3 gives the full variable domain: EAGVVQSPRYKIIEKKQPVAFWCNPISGHNTLYWYLQNLGQGPELLIRYENEEAVDDSQLPKDRFSAERLKGVDSTLKIQPAELGDSAVYLCASSSQRGGTDTQYFGPGTRLTVL.

This chain links TRBV5-1 with TRBJ2-5; perhaps TRBD2 as D (6 bases). Trimming shortened V by 0 bases and J by 3 bases, and 15 bases separated the two germline ends. The CDR3 consists of 16 residues. Germline V CDR1 and CDR2: SGHRS, YFSETQ. The CDR3 DNA reads as TGCGCCAGCAGCTTGGGTGGGACGACGGGAGAAGAGACCCAGTACTTC. Amino acids: CASSLGGTTGEETQYF.